This T cell receptor beta chain was recovered during a study of early T cells in non-severe SARS-CoV-2 infection. Looking at the study overall: Sequencing used unsorted whole-blood bulk RNA, so chains lack pairing.

Study-wide results and limits: VDJdb-based matching was biased toward anti-spike CD8 responses and missed private and CD4 specificities.

The table lists this clonotype with many counts. What it binds is unknown. Attached unique molecular identifiers marked individual cDNA molecules. Using its own MiXCR run on the 5' RACE reads, TCRdb lists one record per CDR3 protein. The sample holds about 32,000 distinct CDR3 sequences, 9% seen once. This CDR3 spans 15 amino acids. The germline V gene has CDR1 SGHKS and CDR2 YYEKEE (reference sequence). Trimming stripped 5 bases from V and 1 base from J, with 13 bases between. The material sequenced was whole blood. The sequence came from an adult who was a healthcare worker with PCR-confirmed SARS-CoV-2 infection or an uninfected control (not recorded which). The chain recombines TRBV5-5 with TRBJ1-5, with a possible D match to TRBD1 (6 bases). The chain's CDR3 is CASSLGQPSNQPQHF. The DNA for the CDR3 is TGTGCCAGCAGTCTAGGACAGCCGAGCAATCAGCCCCAGCATTTT.